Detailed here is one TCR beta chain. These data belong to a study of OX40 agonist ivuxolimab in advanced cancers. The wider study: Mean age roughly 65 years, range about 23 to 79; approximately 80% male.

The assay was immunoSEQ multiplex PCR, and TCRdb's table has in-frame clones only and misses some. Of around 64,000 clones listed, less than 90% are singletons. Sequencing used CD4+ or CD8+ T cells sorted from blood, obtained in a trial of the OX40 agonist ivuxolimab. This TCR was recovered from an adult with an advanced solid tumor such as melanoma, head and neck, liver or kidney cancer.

The DNA for the CDR3 is TGCGCCAGCAGCTTGGAGGGATACTTGAACACTGAAGCTTTCTTT. Its protein product is CASSLEGYLNTEAFF. V and J are TRBV5-1 and TRBJ1-1; D unclear. The V end was cut by 0 bases, the J end by 0 bases, with 9 bases between. The germline gives CDR1 SGHRS, CDR2 YFSETQ. CDR3 length: 15 amino acids.